This section outlines one T cell receptor beta chain sequence together with its context. Its target is not known. The source of the sample is a study of monozygotic twins with inflammatory bowel disease. Blood (less than 2.6 ml) was collected from every donor individually. Study-level results: Healthy co-twins showed greater TCRbeta diversity (inverse Simpson) than IBD patients.

Using the 5' RACE reads, TCRdb records one entry per CDR3 protein without DNA. The sample has around 210,000 distinct CDR3 sequences. The CDR3 is made up of 13 amino acids. Germline lookup yields CDR1 SNHLY and CDR2 FYNNEI. The sequenced sample was blood. The chain uses TRBV2 and TRBJ1-5. The sequence was collected from a human donor with ulcerative colitis or Crohn's disease, or a healthy co-twin of an affected twin (not recorded which). CDR3 sequence: CASSELRDQPQHF.